This TCR beta chain is from a study of T cells after yellow fever vaccination. As TCR cDNA was made by 5'RACE template switching, a universal primer site and UMIs were added. TCRdb re-called the 5' RACE reads with MiXCR, one entry per CDR3 protein. The data show about 240,000 distinct CDR3 sequences, 6.9% seen once. Findings and caveats of the study: Researchers report a weaker secondary response that nonetheless peaked faster, day 5 versus 15. Abundant clonotypes from the bulk population could have been carried over as contaminants into FACS-sorted repertoires. CD4 and CD8 compartments shared a small share of clonotypes, likely from convergent recombination.

This clonotype was seen at least ten times. Its matching antigen is unknown. There are 14 residues in the CDR3. Germline CDR1 LGHNT, CDR2 FRNRAP. The V end lost 6 bases, the J end lost 3 bases, and 12 bases lay between the germline ends. The sequence derives from a man aged 25 to 40 who received the YFV17D yellow fever vaccine. The chain uses TRBV12-5 and TRBJ2-1; possibly TRBD2 for D (6 bases). The sample was CD4+ T cells sorted from PBMCs, taken 15 days after the yellow fever booster vaccination. CDR3 nucleotides: TGTGCTAGTGGGCTAACTAGCAGCTACAATGAGCAGTTCTTC. As protein: CASGLTSSYNEQFF.